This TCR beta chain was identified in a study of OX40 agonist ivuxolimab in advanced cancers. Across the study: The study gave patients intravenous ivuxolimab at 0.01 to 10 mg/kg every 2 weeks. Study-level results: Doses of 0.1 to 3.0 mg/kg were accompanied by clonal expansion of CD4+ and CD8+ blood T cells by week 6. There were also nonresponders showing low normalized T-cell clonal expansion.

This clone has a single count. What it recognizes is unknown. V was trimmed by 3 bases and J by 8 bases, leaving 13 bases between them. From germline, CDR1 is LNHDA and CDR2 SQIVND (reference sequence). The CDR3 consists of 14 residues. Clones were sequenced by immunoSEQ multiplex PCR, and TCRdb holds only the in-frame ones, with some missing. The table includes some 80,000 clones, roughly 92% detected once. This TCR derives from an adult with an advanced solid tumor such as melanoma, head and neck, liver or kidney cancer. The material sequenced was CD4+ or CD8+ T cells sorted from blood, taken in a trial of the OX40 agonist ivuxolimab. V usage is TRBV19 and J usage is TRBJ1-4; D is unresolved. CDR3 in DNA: TGTGCCAGTAGTATTGGCGTCTTAGGGGAAAAACTGTTTTTT. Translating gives CASSIGVLGEKLFF.